Listed below are T cell receptor beta chains from one sample, sequenced in a study of blood T cell repertoires in COVID-19. Profiled with immunoSEQ multiplex PCR; TCRdb holds only in-frame clones, not every one. The sample gives 250,000 or so clones, around 86% of which show up once; around 2.9% is in the top ten. The source material was peripheral blood. These receptors all come from a woman in her 30s with active or convalescent COVID-19. Both conserved end residues are part of each CDR3. A D gene is named only where the DNA matches it firmly. Not all rows give a size; the values are once, few, many and, for expanded clones, a class.

15	TRBV5-4	TRBJ1-2	once	TRBD1	CASSTRDRGNYGYTF	TGTGCCAGCAGCACCCGGGACAGGGGTAACTATGGCTACACCTTC
15	TRBV2	TRBJ2-7	.	TRBD2	CASSEGGSGGSEQYF	TGTGCCAGCAGTGAAGGGGGTAGCGGGGGATCCGAGCAGTACTTC
15	TRBV5-4	TRBJ2-3	.	TRBD2	CASSPKTSGGDTQYF	TGTGCCAGCAGCCCCAAGACTAGCGGGGGGGATACGCAGTATTTT
14	TRBV7-6	TRBJ1-2	.	.	CASSLGGKGGGYTF	TGTGCCAGCAGCCTTGGGGGCAAAGGTGGTGGCTACACCTTC
13	TRBV5-1	TRBJ2-7	.	.	CASSSPDRQDQYF	TGCGCCAGCAGCTCCCCGGATCGACAGGACCAGTACTTC
13	TRBV4-2	TRBJ1-5	.	.	CASSQTTNQPQHF	TGTGCCAGCAGCCAAACAACCAATCAGCCCCAGCATTTT
14	TRBV7-2	TRBJ1-5	.	.	CASSLGRLGQPQHF	TGTGCCAGCAGCTTAGGTCGCCTCGGTCAGCCCCAGCATTTT
13	TRBV19	TRBJ1-2	.	TRBD1	CASSRDSFGGYTF	TGTGCCAGTAGCAGGGACAGCTTTGGGGGCTACACCTTC
13	TRBV2	TRBJ1-2	few	TRBD1	CASASFDREGYTF	TGTGCCAGCGCAAGCTTCGACAGGGAGGGCTACACCTTC
10	TRBV20-1	TRBJ1-1	few	.	CSASQIEAFF	TGCAGTGCTAGCCAAATTGAAGCTTTCTTT
14	TRBV10-3	TRBJ2-5	.	TRBD2	CATRGSGGGETQYF	TGTGCCACACGGGGCTCGGGGGGAGGAGAGACCCAGTACTTC
14	TRBV19	TRBJ1-4	.	TRBD1	CASSPTGTNEKLFF	TGTGCCAGTAGTCCGACAGGGACTAATGAAAAACTGTTTTTT
14	TRBV5-4	TRBJ2-5	.	.	CASSLEGYQETQYF	TGTGCCAGCAGCTTGGAGGGGTACCAAGAGACCCAGTACTTC
13	TRBV7-2	TRBJ2-2	.	.	CASRRRAGGELFF	TGTGCCAGCAGGCGCAGGGCCGGCGGGGAGCTGTTTTTT
19	TRBV5-1	TRBJ2-2	.	TRBD2	CASSLGVFPGGRGTGELFF	TGCGCCAGCAGCCTCGGTGTTTTTCCGGGGGGGCGAGGCACCGGGGAGCTGTTTTTT